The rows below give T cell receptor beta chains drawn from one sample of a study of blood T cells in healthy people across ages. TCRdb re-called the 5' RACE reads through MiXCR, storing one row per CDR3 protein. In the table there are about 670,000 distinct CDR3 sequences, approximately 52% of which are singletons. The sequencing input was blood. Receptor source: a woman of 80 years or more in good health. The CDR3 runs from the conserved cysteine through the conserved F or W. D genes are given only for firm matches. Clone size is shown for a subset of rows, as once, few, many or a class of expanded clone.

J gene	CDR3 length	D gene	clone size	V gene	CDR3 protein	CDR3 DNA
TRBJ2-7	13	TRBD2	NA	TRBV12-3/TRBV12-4	CASRQAGSYEQYF	TGTGCCAGCAGGCAAGCGGGATCCTACGAGCAGTACTTC
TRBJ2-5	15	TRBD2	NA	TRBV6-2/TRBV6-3	CASRESGGLSETQYF	TGTGCCAGCAGAGAGAGCGGGGGATTGTCAGAGACCCAGTACTTC
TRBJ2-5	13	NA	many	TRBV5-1	CASSFENRETQYF	TGCGCCAGCAGCTTCGAGAACAGGGAGACCCAGTACTTC
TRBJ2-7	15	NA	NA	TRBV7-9	CASSLSTTIVGEQYF	TGTGCCAGCAGCTTATCCACAACCATAGTGGGGGAGCAGTACTTC
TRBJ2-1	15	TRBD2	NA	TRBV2	CASSDSSGGYNEQFF	TGTGCCAGCAGTGATTCTAGCGGGGGTTACAATGAGCAGTTCTTC
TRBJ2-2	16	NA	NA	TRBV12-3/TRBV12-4	CASSLGAVSYTGELFF	TGTGCCAGCAGTTTAGGCGCGGTCAGTTACACCGGGGAGCTGTTTTTT
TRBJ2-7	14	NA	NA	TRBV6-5	CASKFYGGSNEQYF	TGTGCCAGCAAGTTTTACGGAGGGTCGAATGAGCAGTACTTC
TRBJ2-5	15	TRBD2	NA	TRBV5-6	CASSLAGGPVETQYF	TGTGCCAGCAGCTTAGCGGGGGGGCCGGTAGAGACCCAGTACTTC
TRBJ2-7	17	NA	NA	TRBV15	CATSRDLFRRNSYEQYF	TGTGCCACCAGCAGAGACCTTTTTAGGCGTAACTCCTACGAGCAGTACTTC
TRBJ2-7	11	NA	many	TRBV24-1	CATSDLYEQYF	TGTGCCACCAGTGATCTGTACGAGCAGTACTTC
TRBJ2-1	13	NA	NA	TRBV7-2	CASSATRFNEQFF	TGTGCCAGCAGCGCTACTAGGTTTAATGAGCAGTTCTTC
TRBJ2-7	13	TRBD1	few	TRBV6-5	CAVLGTGWHEQYF	TGTGCCGTTCTCGGGACAGGGTGGCACGAGCAGTACTTC
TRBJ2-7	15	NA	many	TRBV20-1	CSARAFLGTPYEQYF	TGCAGTGCTAGAGCATTCCTGGGGACCCCCTACGAGCAGTACTTC
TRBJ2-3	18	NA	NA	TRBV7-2	CASSLRGVSGTSTDTQYF	TGTGCCAGCAGCTTAAGGGGGGTGAGCGGAACTAGCACAGATACGCAGTATTTT
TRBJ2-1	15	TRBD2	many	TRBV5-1	CASSLGTSGINEQFF	TGCGCCAGCAGCTTGGGGACTAGCGGGATCAATGAGCAGTTCTTC
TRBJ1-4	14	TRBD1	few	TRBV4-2	CASRSTGLNEKLFF	TGTGCCAGCAGATCGACAGGGCTTAATGAAAAACTGTTTTTT
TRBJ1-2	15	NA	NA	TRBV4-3	CASSPQTVSYGGYTF	TGCGCCAGCAGCCCTCAGACAGTCAGTTATGGTGGCTACACCTTC
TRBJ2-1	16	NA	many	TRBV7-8	CASSFNPGTSYNEQFF	TGTGCCAGCAGCTTCAATCCAGGGACTTCCTACAATGAGCAGTTCTTC
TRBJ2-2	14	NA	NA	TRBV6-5	CASSTGIFTGELFF	TGTGCCAGCAGTACGGGGATCTTCACCGGGGAGCTGTTTTTT
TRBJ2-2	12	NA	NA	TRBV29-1	CSARGNTGELFF	TGCAGCGCCCGGGGGAACACCGGGGAGCTGTTTTTT
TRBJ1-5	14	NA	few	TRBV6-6	CASSYSGAGQPQHF	TGTGCCAGCAGTTACTCTGGGGCTGGTCAGCCCCAGCATTTT
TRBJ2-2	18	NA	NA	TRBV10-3	CAISRPPPPGSNTGELFF	TGTGCCATCAGCAGGCCACCCCCGCCGGGGAGCAACACCGGGGAGCTGTTTTTT
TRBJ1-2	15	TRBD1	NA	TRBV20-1	CSARDRTGGAGGYTF	TGCAGTGCTAGAGATAGAACAGGGGGCGCTGGGGGCTACACCTTC
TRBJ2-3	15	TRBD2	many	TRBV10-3	CAISTLAGEADTQYF	TGTGCCATCAGTACACTAGCGGGAGAGGCAGATACGCAGTATTTT
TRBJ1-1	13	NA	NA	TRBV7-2	CASSLAGTFEAFF	TGTGCCAGCAGCTTAGCAGGGACTTTTGAAGCTTTCTTT
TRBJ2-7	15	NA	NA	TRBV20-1	CSARAGSGAAYEQYF	TGCAGTGCTAGGGCGGGGTCGGGGGCGGCCTACGAGCAGTACTTC
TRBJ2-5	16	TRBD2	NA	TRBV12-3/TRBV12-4	CASSRLAGGFQETQYF	TGTGCCAGCAGTCGACTAGCGGGGGGTTTCCAAGAGACCCAGTACTTC
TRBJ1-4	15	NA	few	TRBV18	CASSPDGREGEKLFF	TGTGCCAGCTCACCAGACGGCAGGGAGGGAGAAAAACTGTTTTTT
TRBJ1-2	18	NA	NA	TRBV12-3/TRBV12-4	CASSLGWDIANFGYGYTF	TGTGCCAGCAGCCTAGGCTGGGACATCGCAAACTTCGGCTATGGCTACACCTTC
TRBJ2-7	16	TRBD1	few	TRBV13	CASSPRTGGNPYEQYF	TGTGCCAGCAGCCCCAGGACAGGGGGCAATCCATACGAGCAGTACTTC
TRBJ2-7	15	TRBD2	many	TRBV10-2	CASSEWTSGSYEQYF	TGCGCCAGCAGTGAGTGGACTAGCGGGAGCTACGAGCAGTACTTC
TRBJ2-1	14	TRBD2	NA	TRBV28	CASTLAGNYNEQFF	TGTGCCAGCACCCTAGCGGGAAACTACAATGAGCAGTTCTTC
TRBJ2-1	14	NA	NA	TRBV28	CASTLGVAYNEQFF	TGTGCCAGCACCTTGGGGGTAGCCTACAATGAGCAGTTCTTC
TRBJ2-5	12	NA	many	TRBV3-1	CASSHREETQYF	TGTGCCAGCAGCCATAGGGAAGAGACCCAGTACTTC
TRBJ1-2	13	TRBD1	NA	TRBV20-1	CSATTGGSYGYTF	TGCAGTGCAACCACAGGGGGCAGCTATGGCTACACCTTC
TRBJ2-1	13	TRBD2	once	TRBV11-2	CASLPGGGNEQFF	TGTGCCAGCCTCCCGGGGGGGGGCAATGAGCAGTTCTTC
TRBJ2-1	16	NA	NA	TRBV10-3	CAVSDGGRVSYNEQFF	TGTGCCGTCAGTGACGGCGGGCGGGTGTCCTACAATGAGCAGTTCTTC
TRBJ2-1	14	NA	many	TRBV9	CASSPPGRWNEQFF	TGTGCCAGCAGCCCCCCAGGACGGTGGAATGAGCAGTTCTTC
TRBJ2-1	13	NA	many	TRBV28	CASSPPPDNEQFF	TGTGCCAGCAGTCCACCCCCAGACAATGAGCAGTTCTTC
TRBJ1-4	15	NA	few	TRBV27	CASSRAGSPNEKLFF	TGTGCCAGCAGTCGCGCCGGGTCGCCTAATGAAAAACTGTTTTTT
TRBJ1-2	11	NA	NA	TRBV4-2	CASSQDNGYTF	TGTGCCAGCAGCCAAGATAATGGCTACACCTTC
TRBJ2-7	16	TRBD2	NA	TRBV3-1	CASSQDLLAGHYEQYF	TGTGCCAGCAGCCAAGATCTACTAGCGGGACACTACGAGCAGTACTTC
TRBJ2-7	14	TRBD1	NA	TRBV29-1	CSALADRGLYEQYF	TGCAGCGCCCTAGCGGACAGGGGGCTGTACGAGCAGTACTTC
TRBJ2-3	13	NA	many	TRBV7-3	CASSLVITDTQYF	TGTGCCAGCAGCCTTGTAATCACAGATACGCAGTATTTT
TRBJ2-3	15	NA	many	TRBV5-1	CASLDPGSHTDTQYF	TGCGCCAGTTTGGATCCGGGTTCACACACAGATACGCAGTATTTT
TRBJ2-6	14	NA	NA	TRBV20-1	CSAGRAAGANVLTF	TGCAGTGCCGGCAGGGCGGCTGGGGCCAACGTCCTGACTTTC
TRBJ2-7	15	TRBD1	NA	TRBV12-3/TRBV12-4	CASSKQGAGSYEQYF	TGTGCCAGCAGTAAACAGGGGGCAGGGTCCTACGAGCAGTACTTC
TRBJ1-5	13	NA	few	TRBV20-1	CSAGQNSNQPQHF	TGCAGTGCTGGACAGAATAGCAATCAGCCCCAGCATTTT
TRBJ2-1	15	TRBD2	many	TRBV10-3	CAIAPTSGPYNEQFF	TGTGCCATCGCCCCAACTAGCGGGCCTTACAATGAGCAGTTCTTC
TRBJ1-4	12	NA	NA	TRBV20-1	CSARGEYEKLFF	TGCAGTGCTAGAGGGGAGTATGAAAAACTGTTTTTT
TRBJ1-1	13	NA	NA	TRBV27	CASSFVGNTEAFF	TGTGCCAGCAGTTTTGTGGGGAACACTGAAGCTTTCTTT
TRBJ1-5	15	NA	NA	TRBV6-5	CASRPDRDSNQPQHF	TGTGCCAGCAGACCCGACAGAGATAGCAATCAGCCCCAGCATTTT
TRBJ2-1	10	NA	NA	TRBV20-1	CSAGENEQFF	TGCAGTGCAGGAGAGAATGAGCAGTTCTTC
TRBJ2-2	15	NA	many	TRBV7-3	CASSLNGKNTGELFF	TGTGCCAGCAGCTTAAACGGGAAGAACACCGGGGAGCTGTTTTTT
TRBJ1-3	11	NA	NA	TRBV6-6	CASSREYTIYF	TGTGCCAGCAGCCGAGAGTACACCATATATTTT
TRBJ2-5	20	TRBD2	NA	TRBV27	CASSLSGSPSGDYSFETQYF	TGTGCCAGCAGTTTATCCGGCAGTCCTAGCGGGGACTACTCGTTTGAGACCCAGTACTTC
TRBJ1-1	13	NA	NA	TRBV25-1	CASSELVNTEAFF	TGTGCCAGCAGTGAATTAGTGAACACTGAAGCTTTCTTT
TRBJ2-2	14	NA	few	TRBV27	CASAGPLGPGELFF	TGTGCCAGCGCGGGACCACTAGGGCCCGGGGAGCTGTTTTTT
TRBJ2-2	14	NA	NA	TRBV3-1	CASQRVLNTGELFF	TGTGCCAGCCAACGAGTACTGAACACCGGGGAGCTGTTTTTT
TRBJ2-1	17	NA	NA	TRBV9	CASSVVGRRRAYNEQFF	TGTGCCAGCAGCGTAGTTGGTCGGAGAAGGGCCTACAATGAGCAGTTCTTC